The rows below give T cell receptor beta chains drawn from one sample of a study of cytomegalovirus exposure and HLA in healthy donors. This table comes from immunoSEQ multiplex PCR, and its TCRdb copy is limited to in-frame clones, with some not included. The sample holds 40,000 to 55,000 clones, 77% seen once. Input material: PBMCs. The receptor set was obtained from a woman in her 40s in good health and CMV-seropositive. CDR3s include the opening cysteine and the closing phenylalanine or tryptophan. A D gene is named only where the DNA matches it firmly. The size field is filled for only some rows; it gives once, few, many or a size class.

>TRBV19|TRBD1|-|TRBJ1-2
TGTGCCAGTCTTCGGACAGGGAACTATGGCTACACCTTC
CASLRTGNYGYTF
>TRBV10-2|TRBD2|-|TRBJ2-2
TGCGCCAGCAGGAATAAGCGGGGGGAGGCCGGGGAGCTGTTTTTT
CASRNKRGEAGELFF
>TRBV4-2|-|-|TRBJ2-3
TGTGCCAGCAGCCCAACGGGGGATGCTAGCACAGATACGCAGTATTTT
CASSPTGDASTDTQYF
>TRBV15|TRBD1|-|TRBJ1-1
TGTGCCACCAGCAGGGGGGGGACAGGGCGGAACACTGAAGCTTTCTTT
CATSRGGTGRNTEAFF
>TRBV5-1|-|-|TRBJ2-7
TGCGCCAGCAGCTTCCTCACAGGGTCCTACGAGCAGTACTTC
CASSFLTGSYEQYF
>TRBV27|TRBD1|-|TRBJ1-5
TGTGCCAGCAGCACAGGGGGTCAGCCCCAGCATTTT
CASSTGGQPQHF
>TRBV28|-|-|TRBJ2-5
TGTGCCAGCAGTCCCCGGGTAGCGGAAGAGACCCAGTACTTC
CASSPRVAEETQYF
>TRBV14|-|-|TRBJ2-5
TGTGCCAGCAGCCTTATTGGGAGGCAGCGGGAGACCCAGTACTTC
CASSLIGRQRETQYF
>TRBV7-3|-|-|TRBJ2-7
TGTGCCAGCCATGGTGCAGGGAACTACTACGAGCAGTACTTC
CASHGAGNYYEQYF
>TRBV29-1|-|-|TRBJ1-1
TGCAGCGGGGCGGACAGAGCGAACACTGAAGCTTTCTTT
CSGADRANTEAFF
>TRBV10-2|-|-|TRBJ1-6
TGCGCCAGCAGTGAGTCGGGGGGGGCAAATTCACCCCTCCACTTT
CASSESGGANSPLHF
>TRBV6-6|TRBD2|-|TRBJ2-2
TGTGCCAGCCAGAGCGGGGGGCCCTCCGGGGAGCTGTTTTTT
CASQSGGPSGELFF
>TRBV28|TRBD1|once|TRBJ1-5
TGTGCCAGCAGCAAAGGGGACAGGGCGTCTGATCAGCCCCAGCATTTT
CASSKGDRASDQPQHF
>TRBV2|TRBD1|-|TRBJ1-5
TGTGCCAGCAGGAAGACAGGGTCAGGGCCCCAGCATTTT
CASRKTGSGPQHF
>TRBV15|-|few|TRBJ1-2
TGTGCCACCAGCAGACTCGGCTATGGCTACACCTTC
CATSRLGYGYTF
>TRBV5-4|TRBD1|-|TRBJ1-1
TGTGCCAGCAGGACAGGGGCGGTGGCCGACACTGAAGCTTTCTTT
CASRTGAVADTEAFF
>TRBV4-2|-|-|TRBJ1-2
TGTGCCAGCAGCCAAAATGACGTGGGAGGGGCCGACTATGGCTACACCTTC
CASSQNDVGGADYGYTF
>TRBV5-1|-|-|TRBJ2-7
TGCGCCAGCAGCTTGAGTTCCAGGGCTATCTACGAGCAGTACTTC
CASSLSSRAIYEQYF
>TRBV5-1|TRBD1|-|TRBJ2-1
TGCGCCAGCAGAACAGCGGGACAGGGGACCTACAATGAGCAGTTCTTC
CASRTAGQGTYNEQFF
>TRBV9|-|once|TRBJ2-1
TGTGCCAGCAGCTCCCAGGCGGGTGCCTACAATGAGCAGTTCTTC
CASSSQAGAYNEQFF
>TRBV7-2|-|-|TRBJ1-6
TGTGCCAGCAGCCCCCTGGGAGGGACTCGCCTCCACTTT
CASSPLGGTRLHF
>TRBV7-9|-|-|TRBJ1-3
TGTGCCAGCAGCTTAGTTGGGGGGGGAACTGGAAACACCATATATTTT
CASSLVGGGTGNTIYF
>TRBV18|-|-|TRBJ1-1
TGTGCCAGCTCAGCGTCCCTCGGGAACACTGAAGCTTTCTTT
CASSASLGNTEAFF
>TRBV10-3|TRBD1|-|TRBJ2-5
TGTGCCATCAGTCGGGACAGGACGGAGACCCAGTACTTC
CAISRDRTETQYF
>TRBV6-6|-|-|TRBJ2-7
TGTGCCAGCAGCACTAAGGGGGACGGGCAGTACTTC
CASSTKGDGQYF
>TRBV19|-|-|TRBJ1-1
TGTGCCAGTAGCCATGAAGCTTTCTTT
CASSHEAFF